A selection of T cell receptor beta chains follows, all from one sample in a study of T cell repertoires in cytomegalovirus infection. MiXCR, run by TCRdb on the reads, gives a single entry per CDR3 protein. The sample yields under 850,000 distinct CDR3 sequences, about 30% seen once. Which antigens these TCRs recognize remains unknown. The source was cultured PBMCs, collected from culture after CMV antigen stimulation. The receptors stem from a human donor in good health (CMV status not recorded). Some clones in this sample may be carry-over from other donors' samples. CDR3s include the opening cysteine and the closing phenylalanine or tryptophan. Each record gives: J gene, clone size, D gene, CDR3 length, V gene, CDR3 protein, CDR3 DNA. A D gene is named only where the DNA matches it firmly. Size is stated for part of the rows, as once, few or many counts, or as a class when the clone is expanded.

TRBJ2-5	few	TRBD2	15	TRBV12-3/TRBV12-4	CASSPLTSPQETQYF	TGTGCCAGCAGTCCCTTGACTAGCCCTCAAGAGACCCAGTACTTC
TRBJ1-6	many	-	16	TRBV2	CASSEVPGLYNSPLHF	TGTGCCAGCAGTGAGGTACCCGGACTTTATAATTCACCCCTCCACTTT
TRBJ2-3	-	TRBD1	15	TRBV6-6	CASSAPDREEDTQYF	TGTGCCAGCAGTGCGCCCGACAGGGAAGAGGATACGCAGTATTTT
TRBJ2-7	few	TRBD2	16	TRBV11-2	CASSSRGLAATYEQYF	TGTGCCAGCAGCTCTCGCGGACTAGCGGCTACCTACGAGCAGTACTTC
TRBJ2-5	-	TRBD2	18	TRBV20-1	CSARDLSLAGNGQETQYF	TGCAGTGCTAGAGATTTATCGCTAGCGGGAAACGGACAAGAGACCCAGTACTTC
TRBJ2-5	many	-	15	TRBV7-2	CASSLGGGKGETQYF	TGTGCCAGCAGCTTAGGTGGCGGGAAAGGGGAGACCCAGTACTTC
TRBJ2-1	-	TRBD1	14	TRBV12-5	CASGPGQGFDEQFF	TGTGCTAGTGGCCCGGGACAGGGCTTCGATGAGCAGTTCTTC
TRBJ2-5	-	-	15	TRBV4-1	CASSQEWATIETQYF	TGCGCCAGCAGCCAAGAGTGGGCAACAATAGAGACCCAGTACTTC
TRBJ2-3	few	TRBD2	16	TRBV19	CASSPGLATSTDTQYF	TGTGCCAGTAGTCCGGGACTAGCTACTAGCACAGATACGCAGTATTTT
TRBJ2-6	-	-	17	TRBV7-6	CASSHRARSSGANVLTF	TGTGCCAGCAGCCACCGGGCAAGGTCCTCTGGGGCCAACGTCCTGACTTTC
TRBJ2-7	many	TRBD2	15	TRBV2	CASRPGLAGAYEQYF	TGCGCCAGCAGACCCGGACTAGCGGGAGCCTACGAGCAGTACTTC
TRBJ1-2	-	TRBD1	14	TRBV20-1	CSARGLGQAEGYTF	TGCAGTGCTAGGGGCCTCGGACAGGCAGAAGGCTACACCTTC
TRBJ2-7	-	TRBD1	15	TRBV2	CASSHRDREPYEQYF	TGTGCCAGCAGCCACCGGGACAGGGAACCCTACGAGCAGTACTTC
TRBJ1-1	few	-	14	TRBV10-3	CAISRPEGGTEAFF	TGTGCCATCAGTAGACCCGAGGGGGGCACTGAAGCTTTCTTT
TRBJ2-7	few	-	11	TRBV30	CACMRSYEQYF	TGTGCCTGTATGCGTTCCTACGAGCAGTACTTC
TRBJ1-3	-	-	12	TRBV12-3/TRBV12-4	CASQMMGNTIYF	TGTGCCAGCCAAATGATGGGAAACACCATATATTTT
TRBJ2-7	-	-	15	TRBV11-2	CASSAPLRGSYEQYF	TGTGCCAGCAGCGCGCCCCTAAGGGGCTCCTACGAGCAGTACTTC
TRBJ1-5	once	TRBD1	17	TRBV6-1	CASSEGLPGQGWQPQHF	TGTGCCAGCAGTGAAGGGTTACCGGGACAGGGGTGGCAGCCCCAGCATTTT
TRBJ2-6	once	TRBD2	15	TRBV20-1	CSVSRGGSGANVLTF	TGCAGTGTTTCGCGGGGGGGCTCTGGGGCCAACGTCCTGACTTTC
TRBJ2-5	few	-	15	TRBV11-2	CASSLDRAPLGTQYF	TGTGCCAGCAGCTTAGATCGGGCCCCCCTCGGGACCCAGTACTTC
TRBJ1-4	many	TRBD1	14	TRBV12-3/TRBV12-4	CASSLSGGAEKLFF	TGTGCCAGCAGTTTATCAGGGGGGGCCGAAAAACTGTTTTTT
TRBJ1-2	-	-	14	TRBV6-5	CASSAWGPNYGYTF	TGTGCCAGCAGTGCCTGGGGTCCTAACTATGGCTACACCTTC
TRBJ1-4	-	-	11	TRBV29-1	CSVVRNEKLFF	TGCAGCGTTGTCAGAAATGAAAAACTGTTTTTT